Listed below are T cell receptor beta chains from one sample, sequenced in a study of blood T cell repertoires in COVID-19. Some clones are missing from TCRdb's copy, which holds only in-frame ones; the method was immunoSEQ multiplex PCR. The repertoire holds around 370,000 clones, with more than 70% as singletons. The specimen was PBMCs or T cells enriched from blood (not recorded which). These receptor sequences come from a woman aged 18 to 35 who had recovered from COVID-19. CDR3s include the opening cysteine and the closing phenylalanine or tryptophan. A D gene is named only where the DNA matches it firmly. Part of the rows lack a size; the others show once, few, many or a class for expanded clones.

d_gene: .
v_gene: TRBV5-1
abundance: .
j_gene: TRBJ2-2
CDR3nt: TGCGCCAGCAGCCCGGGGGACGGACTGAACACCGGGGAGCTGTTTTTT
CDR3aa: CASSPGDGLNTGELFF

d_gene: TRBD2
v_gene: TRBV2
abundance: .
j_gene: TRBJ2-5
CDR3nt: TGTGCCAGCAGCGCCACTCCCGGGGGGGCTGAAGAGACCCAGTACTTC
CDR3aa: CASSATPGGAEETQYF

d_gene: .
v_gene: TRBV27
abundance: .
j_gene: TRBJ2-7
CDR3nt: TGTGCCAGCACTCCCCGCGGGGCAAGAAATACCTACGAGCAGTACTTC
CDR3aa: CASTPRGARNTYEQYF

d_gene: .
v_gene: TRBV7-2
abundance: .
j_gene: TRBJ2-6
CDR3nt: TGTGCCAGCAGGGTCCCAGGGGACGGGGCCAACGTCCTGACTTTC
CDR3aa: CASRVPGDGANVLTF

d_gene: .
v_gene: TRBV29-1
abundance: .
j_gene: TRBJ1-1
CDR3nt: TGCAGCGTGGAACAGCTCCGGGGCACTGAAGCTTTCTTT
CDR3aa: CSVEQLRGTEAFF

d_gene: TRBD1
v_gene: TRBV18
abundance: .
j_gene: TRBJ1-1
CDR3nt: TGTGCCAGCTCACTGGGACAGGGGGCCACTGAAGCTTTCTTT
CDR3aa: CASSLGQGATEAFF

d_gene: .
v_gene: TRBV9
abundance: .
j_gene: TRBJ2-7
CDR3nt: TGTGCCAGCAGCAGACAGGTCACTGGGGAATACGAGCAGTACTTC
CDR3aa: CASSRQVTGEYEQYF

d_gene: .
v_gene: TRBV13
abundance: few
j_gene: TRBJ2-2
CDR3nt: TGTGCCAGCAGCCGCCGTCTACCAGGGGAGCTGTTTTTT
CDR3aa: CASSRRLPGELFF

d_gene: .
v_gene: TRBV7-9
abundance: .
j_gene: TRBJ2-5
CDR3nt: TGTGCCAGCAGCTCGGGGGAGACCCAGTACTTC
CDR3aa: CASSSGETQYF

d_gene: .
v_gene: TRBV11-2
abundance: once
j_gene: TRBJ1-1
CDR3nt: TGTGCCAGCAGCCCACAGGGAGACACTGAAGCTTTCTTT
CDR3aa: CASSPQGDTEAFF

d_gene: .
v_gene: TRBV28
abundance: once
j_gene: TRBJ2-3
CDR3nt: TGTGCCAGCAGACGGCCAAGGGGTACGCAGTATTTT
CDR3aa: CASRRPRGTQYF

d_gene: .
v_gene: TRBV19
abundance: .
j_gene: TRBJ2-5
CDR3nt: TGTGCCAGTAGTATCCCAGATTTCCAAGAGACCCAGTACTTC
CDR3aa: CASSIPDFQETQYF

d_gene: .
v_gene: TRBV10-2
abundance: few
j_gene: TRBJ1-2
CDR3nt: TGCGCCAGCATGACATTTGTGAACTATGGCTACACCTTC
CDR3aa: CASMTFVNYGYTF

d_gene: .
v_gene: TRBV20-1
abundance: .
j_gene: TRBJ1-4
CDR3nt: TGCAGTGCTTTCCGTGAAAAACTGTTTTTT
CDR3aa: CSAFREKLFF

d_gene: TRBD1
v_gene: TRBV7-9
abundance: .
j_gene: TRBJ2-1
CDR3nt: TGTGCCAGCAGCCCTGGACAGGGGTTGTGGAATGAGCAGTTCTTC
CDR3aa: CASSPGQGLWNEQFF

d_gene: TRBD2
v_gene: TRBV19
abundance: .
j_gene: TRBJ2-1
CDR3nt: TGTGCCAGTAGTCCGTGGACTAGCGGCACCTCCTACAATGAGCAGTTCTTC
CDR3aa: CASSPWTSGTSYNEQFF

d_gene: TRBD1
v_gene: TRBV29-1
abundance: .
j_gene: TRBJ2-2
CDR3nt: TGCAGCGTTGTAGAGGACAGGGGAATCACCGGGGAGCTGTTTTTT
CDR3aa: CSVVEDRGITGELFF

d_gene: .
v_gene: TRBV11-2
abundance: .
j_gene: TRBJ2-1
CDR3nt: TGTGCCAGCAGCCCCGAGGCCTACTACTTCTCCTACAATGAGCAGTTCTTC
CDR3aa: CASSPEAYYFSYNEQFF

d_gene: .
v_gene: TRBV6-4
abundance: .
j_gene: TRBJ1-3
CDR3nt: TGTGCCAGCAGTGAACAGGCCGCATCTGGAAACACCATATATTTT
CDR3aa: CASSEQAASGNTIYF

d_gene: TRBD2
v_gene: TRBV5-1
abundance: .
j_gene: TRBJ2-5
CDR3nt: TGCGCCAGCAGCCCCGCGAGCGGGGGAGAAGAGACCCAGTACTTC
CDR3aa: CASSPASGGEETQYF

d_gene: .
v_gene: TRBV7-6
abundance: .
j_gene: TRBJ2-1
CDR3nt: TGTGCCAGCAGCGCCCAACCTGACAGATATTCCTACAATGAGCAGTTCTTC
CDR3aa: CASSAQPDRYSYNEQFF

d_gene: TRBD1
v_gene: TRBV2
abundance: .
j_gene: TRBJ2-1
CDR3nt: TGTGCCAGCACCCCGGGACAGGGTTTGAATGAGCAGTTCTTC
CDR3aa: CASTPGQGLNEQFF

d_gene: .
v_gene: TRBV6-6
abundance: once
j_gene: TRBJ1-1
CDR3nt: TGTGCCAGCAGTTACCCACAGGGTTTCGGTGAAGCTTTCTTT
CDR3aa: CASSYPQGFGEAFF

d_gene: .
v_gene: TRBV6-5
abundance: .
j_gene: TRBJ2-3
CDR3nt: TGTGCCAGCAGCTATCCGGGAGAACATACGCAGTATTTT
CDR3aa: CASSYPGEHTQYF

d_gene: .
v_gene: TRBV6-6
abundance: .
j_gene: TRBJ1-3
CDR3nt: TGTGCCAGCAGTTACTCGAGTCGGGAAGGAAACACCATATATTTT
CDR3aa: CASSYSSREGNTIYF

d_gene: .
v_gene: TRBV14
abundance: .
j_gene: TRBJ1-6
CDR3nt: TGTGCCAGCAGTCCACAGGGTTATTCACCCCTCCACTTT
CDR3aa: CASSPQGYSPLHF

d_gene: .
v_gene: TRBV29-1
abundance: .
j_gene: TRBJ2-5
CDR3nt: TGCAGCGCTCGTCGGGACTTCTGGGGAGAGACCCAGTACTTC
CDR3aa: CSARRDFWGETQYF

d_gene: TRBD2
v_gene: TRBV29-1
abundance: .
j_gene: TRBJ2-1
CDR3nt: TGCACCGTAGGTAGCGGGGAGGGTGAGCAGTTCTTC
CDR3aa: CTVGSGEGEQFF

d_gene: .
v_gene: TRBV5-4
abundance: .
j_gene: TRBJ2-5
CDR3nt: TGTGCCAGCAGCTTGCGGGGGGCGGAGGAGACCCAGTACTTC
CDR3aa: CASSLRGAEETQYF

d_gene: TRBD1
v_gene: TRBV24-1
abundance: few
j_gene: TRBJ1-5
CDR3nt: TGTGCCACCAGTGATTTAAGACAGGGGGGTCAGCCCCAGCATTTT
CDR3aa: CATSDLRQGGQPQHF

d_gene: .
v_gene: TRBV7-2
abundance: once
j_gene: TRBJ2-3
CDR3nt: TGTGCCAGCAGCTTAGGGACAGTTAACACAGATACGCAGTATTTT
CDR3aa: CASSLGTVNTDTQYF

d_gene: .
v_gene: TRBV4-1
abundance: few
j_gene: TRBJ1-2
CDR3nt: TGCGCCAGCAGCCGGTCGGGGGGGGCAGGCCCCTATGGCTACACCTTC
CDR3aa: CASSRSGGAGPYGYTF

d_gene: TRBD1
v_gene: TRBV6-5
abundance: .
j_gene: TRBJ1-4
CDR3nt: TGTGCCAGCAGTTCTAGGGGACAGGGAGTGGAAAAACTGTTTTTT
CDR3aa: CASSSRGQGVEKLFF

d_gene: .
v_gene: TRBV21-1
abundance: .
j_gene: TRBJ1-2
CDR3nt: TGTGCCAGCAGCTCCCCCGCCGCCAGGGGTTGTGGCTACACCTTC
CDR3aa: CASSSPAARGCGYTF

d_gene: TRBD2
v_gene: TRBV27
abundance: few
j_gene: TRBJ2-7
CDR3nt: TGTGCCAGCAGTTTAACTAGCGGGCTCCCCTACGAGCAGTACTTC
CDR3aa: CASSLTSGLPYEQYF

d_gene: .
v_gene: TRBV6-6
abundance: .
j_gene: TRBJ2-1
CDR3nt: TGTGCCAGCAGTTCGGAAGGGGACAATGAGCAGTTCTTC
CDR3aa: CASSSEGDNEQFF

d_gene: TRBD2
v_gene: TRBV19
abundance: .
j_gene: TRBJ2-3
CDR3nt: TGTGCCAGTAGTGGTCCGGGGGGGACTACCTTAACAGATACGCAGTATTTT
CDR3aa: CASSGPGGTTLTDTQYF

d_gene: .
v_gene: TRBV18
abundance: .
j_gene: TRBJ1-1
CDR3nt: TGTGCCAGCTCAGGGACACAAAACACTGAAGCTTTCTTT
CDR3aa: CASSGTQNTEAFF

d_gene: .
v_gene: TRBV19
abundance: .
j_gene: TRBJ1-3
CDR3nt: TGTGCCAGTAGTATCCCCAGCTCTGGAAACACCATATATTTT
CDR3aa: CASSIPSSGNTIYF

d_gene: TRBD1
v_gene: TRBV6-6
abundance: .
j_gene: TRBJ1-4
CDR3nt: TGTGCCAGCAGTCATCGACAGGGGGAGGCAACTAATGAAAAACTGTTTTTT
CDR3aa: CASSHRQGEATNEKLFF

d_gene: .
v_gene: TRBV2
abundance: .
j_gene: TRBJ1-3
CDR3nt: TGTGCCAGCAGTGAAGTGACACCCGGAAACACCATATATTTT
CDR3aa: CASSEVTPGNTIYF

d_gene: .
v_gene: TRBV28
abundance: .
j_gene: TRBJ1-5
CDR3nt: TGTGCCAGCAGTTTAGGGGGCGCAGATCAGCCCCAGCATTTT
CDR3aa: CASSLGGADQPQHF

d_gene: .
v_gene: TRBV4-2
abundance: .
j_gene: TRBJ1-5
CDR3nt: TGTGCCAGCAGCCAAGCCGGGGATCAGCCCCAGCATTTT
CDR3aa: CASSQAGDQPQHF

d_gene: .
v_gene: TRBV7-8
abundance: .
j_gene: TRBJ2-3
CDR3nt: TGTGCCAGCAGCTTCCTGGACAACGATACGCAGTATTTT
CDR3aa: CASSFLDNDTQYF

d_gene: .
v_gene: TRBV27
abundance: .
j_gene: TRBJ1-2
CDR3nt: TGTGCCACCCGACAGGAGACTAACTATGGCTACACCTTC
CDR3aa: CATRQETNYGYTF

d_gene: .
v_gene: TRBV20-1
abundance: .
j_gene: TRBJ1-4
CDR3nt: TGCAGTGCTAGTCCCGACTCAACTAATGAAAAACTGTTTTTT
CDR3aa: CSASPDSTNEKLFF

d_gene: .
v_gene: TRBV5-4
abundance: .
j_gene: TRBJ1-3
CDR3nt: TGTGCCAGCAGCTTCCACAGAACTGGAAACACCATATATTTT
CDR3aa: CASSFHRTGNTIYF

d_gene: .
v_gene: TRBV2
abundance: .
j_gene: TRBJ2-3
CDR3nt: TGTGCCAGCAGTGGGCGGCAGTACACAGATACGCAGTATTTT
CDR3aa: CASSGRQYTDTQYF

d_gene: TRBD2
v_gene: TRBV5-8
abundance: .
j_gene: TRBJ2-3
CDR3nt: TGTGCCAGCAGCCCGCCGACTAGCGGGGGGGCCTGGACAGATACGCAGTATTTT
CDR3aa: CASSPPTSGGAWTDTQYF

d_gene: TRBD1
v_gene: TRBV7-3
abundance: once
j_gene: TRBJ2-2
CDR3nt: TGTGCCAGCAGCTTATTCGGGACAGGGGACACCGGGGAGCTGTTTTTT
CDR3aa: CASSLFGTGDTGELFF

d_gene: .
v_gene: TRBV20-1
abundance: once
j_gene: TRBJ2-1
CDR3nt: TGCAGTGCTAGTTCCCAGGTGAGCTCCTACAATGAGCAGTTCTTC
CDR3aa: CSASSQVSSYNEQFF

d_gene: .
v_gene: TRBV12-3/TRBV12-4
abundance: .
j_gene: TRBJ2-3
CDR3nt: TGTGCCAGCAGTCAACTACCAGATACGCAGTATTTT
CDR3aa: CASSQLPDTQYF

d_gene: .
v_gene: TRBV30
abundance: .
j_gene: TRBJ1-1
CDR3nt: TGTGCCTGGAGGACTCCTGCTGTCATGAACACTGAAGCTTTCTTT
CDR3aa: CAWRTPAVMNTEAFF

d_gene: TRBD2
v_gene: TRBV10-3
abundance: .
j_gene: TRBJ2-5
CDR3nt: TGTGCCATCAGTGAGTCACGGCGGGGGGCCGAAGAGACCCAGTACTTC
CDR3aa: CAISESRRGAEETQYF